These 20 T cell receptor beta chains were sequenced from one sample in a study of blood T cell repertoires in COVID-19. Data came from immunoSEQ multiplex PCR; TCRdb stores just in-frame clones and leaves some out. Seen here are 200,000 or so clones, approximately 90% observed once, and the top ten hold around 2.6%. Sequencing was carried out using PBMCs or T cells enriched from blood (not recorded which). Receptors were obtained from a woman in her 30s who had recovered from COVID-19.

CDR3 region: CASSLVRQGYGYTF. CDR3 bases: TGTGCCAGCAGCTTAGTGCGGCAGGGCTATGGCTACACCTTC. The chain is built from TRBV7-8 and TRBJ1-2; D may be TRBD1 (5 bases). V was pared by 1 base and J by 4 bases, with 10 bases between. The CDR3 extends over 14 amino acids. Germline CDR1 reads SGHVS; CDR2 reads FQNEAQ.

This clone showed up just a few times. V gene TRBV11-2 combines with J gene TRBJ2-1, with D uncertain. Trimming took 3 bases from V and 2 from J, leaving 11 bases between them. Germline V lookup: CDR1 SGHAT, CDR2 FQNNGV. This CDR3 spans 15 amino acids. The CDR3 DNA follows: TGTGCCAGCAGCTTTAATTACGGAGCCTACAATGAGCAGTTCTTC. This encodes CASSFNYGAYNEQFF. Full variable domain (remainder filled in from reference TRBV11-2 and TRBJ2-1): EAGVAQSPRYKIIEKRQSVAFWCNPISGHATLYWYQQILGQGPKLLIQFQNNGVVDDSQLPKDRFSAERLKGVDSTLKIQPAKLEDSAVYLCASSFNYGAYNEQFFGPGTRLTVL.

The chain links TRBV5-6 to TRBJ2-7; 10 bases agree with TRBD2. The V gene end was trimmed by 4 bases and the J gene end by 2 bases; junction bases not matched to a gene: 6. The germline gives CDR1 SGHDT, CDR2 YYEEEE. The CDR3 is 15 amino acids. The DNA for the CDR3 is TGTGCCAGCAGCCCCAGGACTAGCGGACCCTACGAGCAGTACTTC. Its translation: CASSPRTSGPYEQYF.

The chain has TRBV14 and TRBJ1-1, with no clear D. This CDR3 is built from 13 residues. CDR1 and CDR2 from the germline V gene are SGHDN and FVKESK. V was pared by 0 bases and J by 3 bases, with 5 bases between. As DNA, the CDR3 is TGTGCCAGCAGCCAAGACCCTCACACTGAAGCTTTCTTT. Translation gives CASSQDPHTEAFF.

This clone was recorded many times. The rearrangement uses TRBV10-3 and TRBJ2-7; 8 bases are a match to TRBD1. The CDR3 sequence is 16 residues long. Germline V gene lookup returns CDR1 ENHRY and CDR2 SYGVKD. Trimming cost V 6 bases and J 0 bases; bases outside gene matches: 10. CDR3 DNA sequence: TGTGCCATCAGCCCCACACCGACAGGGGACTCCTACGAGCAGTACTTC. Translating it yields CAISPTPTGDSYEQYF.

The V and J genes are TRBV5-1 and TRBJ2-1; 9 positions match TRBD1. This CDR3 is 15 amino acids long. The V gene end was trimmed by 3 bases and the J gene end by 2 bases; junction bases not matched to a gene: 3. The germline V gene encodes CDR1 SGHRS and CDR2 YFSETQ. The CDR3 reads CASSSGTGPYNEQFF. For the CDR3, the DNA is TGCGCCAGCAGCTCCGGGACAGGGCCCTACAATGAGCAGTTCTTC.

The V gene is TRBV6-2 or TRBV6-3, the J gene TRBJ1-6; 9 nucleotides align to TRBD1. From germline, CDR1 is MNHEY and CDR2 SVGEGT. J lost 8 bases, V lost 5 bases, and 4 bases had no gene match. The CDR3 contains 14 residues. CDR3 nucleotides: TGTGCCAGCAGTCCGGGACAGGGATATTCACCCCTCCACTTT. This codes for CASSPGQGYSPLHF.

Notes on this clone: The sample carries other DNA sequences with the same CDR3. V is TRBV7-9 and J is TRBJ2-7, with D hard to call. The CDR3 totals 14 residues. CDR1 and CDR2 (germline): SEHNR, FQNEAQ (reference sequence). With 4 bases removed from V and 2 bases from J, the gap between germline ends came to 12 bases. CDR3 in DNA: TGTGCCAGCAGCTCACGTCAGGCGACCTACGAGCAGTACTTC. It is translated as CASSSRQATYEQYF.

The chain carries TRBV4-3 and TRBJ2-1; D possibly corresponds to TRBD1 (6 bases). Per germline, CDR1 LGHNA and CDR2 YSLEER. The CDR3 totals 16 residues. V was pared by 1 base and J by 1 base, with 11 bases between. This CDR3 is CASSQGFTGSYNEQFF. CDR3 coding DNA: TGCGCCAGCAGCCAAGGGTTTACAGGGTCCTACAATGAGCAGTTCTTC.

The CDR3 DNA follows: TGCGCCAGCAGCCAAACGTCAGGGGATACCTCTGGAAACACCATATATTTT. This translates into CASSQTSGDTSGNTIYF. This chain links TRBV4-3 with TRBJ1-3, with D possibly being TRBD1 (6 bases). The CDR3 is made up of 17 amino acids. Deletions cut 2 bases from V and 0 bases from J, with 14 bases between. Germline V gene lookup returns CDR1 LGHNA and CDR2 YSLEER.

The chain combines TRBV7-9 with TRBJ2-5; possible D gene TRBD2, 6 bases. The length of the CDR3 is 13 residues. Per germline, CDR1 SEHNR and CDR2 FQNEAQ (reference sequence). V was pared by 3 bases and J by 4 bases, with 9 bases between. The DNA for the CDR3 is TGTGCCAGCAGCTTGGGGACTTTAGAGACCCAGTACTTC. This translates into CASSLGTLETQYF.

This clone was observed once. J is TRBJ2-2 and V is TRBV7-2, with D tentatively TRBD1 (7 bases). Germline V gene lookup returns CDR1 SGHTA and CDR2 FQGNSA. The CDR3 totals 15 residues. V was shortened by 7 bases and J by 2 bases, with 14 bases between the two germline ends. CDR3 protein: CASNGRGDNTGELFF. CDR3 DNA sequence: TGTGCCAGCAACGGCAGGGGGGATAACACCGGGGAGCTGTTTTTT. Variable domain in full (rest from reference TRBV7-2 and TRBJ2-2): GAGVSQSPSNKVTEKGKDVELRCDPISGHTALYWYRQSLGQGLEFLIYFQGNSAPDKSGLPSDRFSAERTGGSVSTLTIQRTQQEDSAVYLCASNGRGDNTGELFFGEGSRLTVL.

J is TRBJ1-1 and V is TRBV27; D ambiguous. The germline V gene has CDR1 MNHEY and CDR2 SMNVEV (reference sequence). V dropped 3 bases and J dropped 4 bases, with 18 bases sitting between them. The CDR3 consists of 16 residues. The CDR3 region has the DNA TGTGCCAGCAGTTTTGCTGCCGTAGAAGCCCCCACTGAAGCTTTCTTT. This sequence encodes CASSFAAVEAPTEAFF.

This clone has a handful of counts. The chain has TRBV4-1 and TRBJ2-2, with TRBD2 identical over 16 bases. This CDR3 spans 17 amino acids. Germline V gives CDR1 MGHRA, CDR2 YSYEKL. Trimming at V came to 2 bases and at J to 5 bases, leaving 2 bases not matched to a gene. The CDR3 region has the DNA TGCGCCAGCAGCCAAACGGGACTAGCGGGGGGGACCGGGGAGCTGTTTTTT. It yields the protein CASSQTGLAGGTGELFF.

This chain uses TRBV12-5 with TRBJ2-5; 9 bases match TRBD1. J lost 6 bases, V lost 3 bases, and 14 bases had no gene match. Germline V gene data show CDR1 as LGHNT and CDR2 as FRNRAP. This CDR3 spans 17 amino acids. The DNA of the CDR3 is TGTGCTAGTGGTTTCTATTCCCCGGGACAGGGTGTGAAGACCCAGTACTTC. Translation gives CASGFYSPGQGVKTQYF.

CDR3 coding DNA: TGTGCCAGCAGCTTAGGGACAGGCGAAGCCTACGAGCAGTACTTC. This sequence encodes CASSLGTGEAYEQYF. V usage is TRBV7-8 and J usage is TRBJ2-7; 7 bases line up with TRBD1. V lost 1 base and J lost 2; bases outside the gene matches: 5. Looked up from germline, CDR1 is SGHVS and CDR2 is FQNEAQ. The CDR3 consists of 15 residues.

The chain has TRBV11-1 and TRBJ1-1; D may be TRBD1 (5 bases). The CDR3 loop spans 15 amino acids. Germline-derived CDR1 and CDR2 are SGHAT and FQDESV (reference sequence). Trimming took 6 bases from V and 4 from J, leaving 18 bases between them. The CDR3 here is CASSFSRVRRTEAFF. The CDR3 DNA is TGTGCCAGCAGTTTCAGCAGGGTAAGGCGCACTGAAGCTTTCTTT.

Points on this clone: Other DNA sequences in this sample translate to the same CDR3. The CDR3 region is CASSTTGGNQPQHF. CDR3 DNA sequence: TGTGCCAGTTCGACGACAGGGGGGAATCAGCCCCAGCATTTT. The rearrangement links TRBV19 to TRBJ1-5, with 9 positions matching TRBD1. Losses at the gene ends were 8 bases for V and 4 bases for J; bases not matched to a gene: 6. Per germline, CDR1 LNHDA and CDR2 SQIVND (reference sequence). This CDR3 comprises 14 residues.

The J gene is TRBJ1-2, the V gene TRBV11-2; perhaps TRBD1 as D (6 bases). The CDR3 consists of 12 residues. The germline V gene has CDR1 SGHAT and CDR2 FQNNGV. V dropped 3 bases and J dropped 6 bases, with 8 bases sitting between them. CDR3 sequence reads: CASSLDSDGYTF. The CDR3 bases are TGTGCCAGCAGCTTGGACAGCGATGGCTACACCTTC.

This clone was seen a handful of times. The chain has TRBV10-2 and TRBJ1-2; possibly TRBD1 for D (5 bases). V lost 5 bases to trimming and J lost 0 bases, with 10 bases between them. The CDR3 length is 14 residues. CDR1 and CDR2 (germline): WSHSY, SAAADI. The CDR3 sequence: CASSWSQANYGYTF. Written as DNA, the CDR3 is TGCGCCAGCAGTTGGTCACAGGCTAACTATGGCTACACCTTC.